This T cell receptor beta chain was retrieved from a study of blood T cells in healthy people across ages (dated by TCRdb to the mid-2010s). About the investigation overall: In model experiments, template switching captured roughly one uniquely barcoded TCR beta cDNA molecule for every two T cells. Age-related changes in TCR beta repertoire diversity were measured in the study by deep sequencing normalized with unique cDNA molecular identifiers. The donors were split into four age groups: young (average about 16 years), middle-aged (roughly 39), aged (more than 55) and long-lived (82). The study analyzed two additional independent replicas of 1 million unique cDNA reads from the same blood draw for two donors, one aged 18 to 30 and one aged 80 or older. To avoid experimental bias, donors of different ages were spread randomly across the sequencing lanes. General conclusions and limits of the study: Since profiling was done on bulk unsorted PBMCs, naive and antigen-experienced compartments could not be conclusively compared. As age increased, observed TCR beta diversity per million T cells dropped in a roughly linear way, and a significant reduction was already evident by age 40. Estimates of total diversity from one million sequenced T cells were regarded as lower bounds and underestimates. Observed TCR beta diversity correlated strongly with the percentage of naive T cells measured by flow cytometry. The CMV infection status of donors was not known, potentially confounding age-related changes in expanded clonotypes. Compared with the aged group, more naive CD4+ T cells, fewer expanded clones and increased TCR diversity were shown by the long-lived group, suggesting age selection.

Points on this clonotype: Its antigen remains unidentified. No per-base quality is available; no much larger clone lies one base away.

Libraries were made using 5' RACE. The sample was run on an Illumina HiSeq 2500. A second PCR of about 6 to 11 cycles was performed with a sample-barcoded 5' primer and a J-beta primer mix. A template-switch 5' adaptor carrying 12 random nucleotides introduced a unique molecular identifier onto each TCR beta cDNA molecule. Each sample yielded at least 3 million CDR3-containing paired-end reads. All of the RNA was converted into first-strand cDNA using the Mint cDNA synthesis kit, with a TRBC-specific oligonucleotide serving as the primer. Following uracil-DNA glycosylase treatment, a first 18-cycle PCR with universal primers M1SS and BC2_uni_R was performed on all cDNA. The authors' analysis ran thus. Each sample was normalized by randomly selecting 1 million high-quality reads, each carrying a distinct molecular identifier. Reads sharing molecular identifiers were discarded rather than binned into consensus sequences. CDR3 identification, clonotype clustering and error correction used MiTCR with a Q25 quality threshold and the strictest error-elimination algorithm. A nonparametric unseen species model with Euler transformation was used to estimate a lower bound on total TCR beta diversity. TCRdb handled the public reads itself, with Q25 trimming in fastp and clone calling in MiXCR, and kept productive beta chains. For every CDR3 protein sequence, its rows merge into one entry that carries the most common genes and DNA. None of the V and J calls come from the authors' own analysis; TCRdb made them. This sample has roughly 700,000 distinct CDR3 sequences in its table, and 49% of those were observed once. The ten largest clones capture around a third of the sample.

The donors were roughly 39 Caucasian individuals from Russia, aged roughly 6 to 90 years, who were systemically healthy. Each donor gave 8 to 10 milliliters of peripheral blood, drawn into EDTA-treated Vacutainer tubes. Ficoll-Paque density-gradient centrifugation was used to isolate PBMCs, with at least 6 million obtained per sample. Total RNA, at least 5.5 micrograms per sample, was extracted from PBMCs with Trizol reagent. For every donor, flow cytometry on a PBMC aliquot measured the percentage of naive CD45RAhigh/CD27high T cells. The sequencing sample was made of blood. The clonotype was recovered from a woman aged 60 to 75 in good health.

Here the CDR3 is given as CASSENGRAYEQYF. DNA sequence: TGTGCCAGCAGTGAGAACGGGAGAGCCTACGAGCAGTACTTC. The V and J segments used are TRBV2 and TRBJ2-4, and perhaps TRBD2 as D gene, on 6 matching bases. The J call may be incorrect, as the DNA end agrees better with TRBJ2-7. The CDR3 runs 14 residues from the cysteine to the phenylalanine. Only CDR3 DNA is held: 42 bases, read in frame from base 1. According to the germline V gene, CDR1 reads SNHLY and CDR2 reads FYNNEI.